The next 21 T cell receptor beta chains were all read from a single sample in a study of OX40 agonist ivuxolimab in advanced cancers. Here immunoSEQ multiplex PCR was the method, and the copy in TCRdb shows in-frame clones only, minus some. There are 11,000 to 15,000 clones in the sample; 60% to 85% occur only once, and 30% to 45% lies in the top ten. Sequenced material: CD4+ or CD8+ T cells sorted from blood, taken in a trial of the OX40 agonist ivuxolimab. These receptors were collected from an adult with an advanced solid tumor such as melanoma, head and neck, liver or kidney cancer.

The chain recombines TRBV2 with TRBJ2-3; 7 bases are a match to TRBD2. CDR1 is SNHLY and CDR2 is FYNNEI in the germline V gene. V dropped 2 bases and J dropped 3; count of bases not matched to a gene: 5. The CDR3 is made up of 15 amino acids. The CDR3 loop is CASSELGEGTDTQYF. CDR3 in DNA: TGTGCCAGCAGTGAACTTGGGGAGGGAACAGATACGCAGTATTTT.

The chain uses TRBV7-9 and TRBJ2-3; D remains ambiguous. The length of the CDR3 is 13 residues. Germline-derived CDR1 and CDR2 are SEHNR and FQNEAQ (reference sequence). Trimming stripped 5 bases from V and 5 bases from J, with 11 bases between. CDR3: CASSPLPLDTQYF. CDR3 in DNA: TGTGCCAGCAGCCCCCTTCCTTTAGATACGCAGTATTTT.

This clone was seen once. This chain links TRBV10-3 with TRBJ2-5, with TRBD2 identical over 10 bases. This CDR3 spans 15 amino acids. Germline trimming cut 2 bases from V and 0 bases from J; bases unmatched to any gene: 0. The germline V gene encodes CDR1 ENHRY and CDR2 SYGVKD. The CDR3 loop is CAISESGGDQETQYF. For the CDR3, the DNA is TGTGCCATCAGTGAGAGCGGGGGGGACCAAGAGACCCAGTACTTC.

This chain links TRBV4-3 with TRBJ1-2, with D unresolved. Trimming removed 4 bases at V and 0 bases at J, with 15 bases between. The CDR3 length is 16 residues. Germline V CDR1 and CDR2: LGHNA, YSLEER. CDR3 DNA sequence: TGCGCCAGCAGCCCGAACGGTCTGCCAGCTAACTATGGCTACACCTTC. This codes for CASSPNGLPANYGYTF.

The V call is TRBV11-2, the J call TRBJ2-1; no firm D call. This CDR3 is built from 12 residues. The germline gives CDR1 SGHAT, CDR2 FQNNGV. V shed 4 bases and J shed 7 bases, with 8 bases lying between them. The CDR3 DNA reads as TGTGCCAGCAGCTGGTGGGGAAATGAGCAGTTCTTC. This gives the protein CASSWWGNEQFF.

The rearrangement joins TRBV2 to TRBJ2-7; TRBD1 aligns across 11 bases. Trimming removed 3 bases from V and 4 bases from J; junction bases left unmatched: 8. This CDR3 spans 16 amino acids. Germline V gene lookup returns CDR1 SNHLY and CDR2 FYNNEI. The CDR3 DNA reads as TGTGCCAGCAGTGACGCCGGGACAGGGGGGACATACGAGCAGTACTTC. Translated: CASSDAGTGGTYEQYF.

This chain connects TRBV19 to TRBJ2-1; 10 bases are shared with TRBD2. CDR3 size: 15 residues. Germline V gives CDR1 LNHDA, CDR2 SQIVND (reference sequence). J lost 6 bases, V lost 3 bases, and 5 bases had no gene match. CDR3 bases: TGTGCCAGTAGTATTGGAAGACTAGCGGGCAATGAGCAGTTCTTC. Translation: CASSIGRLAGNEQFF.

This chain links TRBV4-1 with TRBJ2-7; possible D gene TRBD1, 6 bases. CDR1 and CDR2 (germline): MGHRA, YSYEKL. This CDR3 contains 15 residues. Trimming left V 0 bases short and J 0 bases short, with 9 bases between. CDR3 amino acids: CASSQEEDSSYEQYF. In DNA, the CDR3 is TGCGCCAGCAGCCAAGAGGAGGACAGCTCCTACGAGCAGTACTTC.

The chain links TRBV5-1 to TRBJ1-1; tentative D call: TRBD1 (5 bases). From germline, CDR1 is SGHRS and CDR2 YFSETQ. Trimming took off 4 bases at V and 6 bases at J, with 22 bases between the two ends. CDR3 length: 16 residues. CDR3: CASSPYQLGTEAEAFF. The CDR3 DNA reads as TGCGCCAGCAGCCCCTATCAACTCGGGACGGAGGCTGAAGCTTTCTTT.

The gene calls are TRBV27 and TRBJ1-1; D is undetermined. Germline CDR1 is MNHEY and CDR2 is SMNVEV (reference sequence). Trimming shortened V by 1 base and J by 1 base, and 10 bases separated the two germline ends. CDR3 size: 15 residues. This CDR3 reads CASSLLWVENTEAFF. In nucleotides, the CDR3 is TGTGCCAGCAGTTTATTGTGGGTCGAGAACACTGAAGCTTTCTTT.

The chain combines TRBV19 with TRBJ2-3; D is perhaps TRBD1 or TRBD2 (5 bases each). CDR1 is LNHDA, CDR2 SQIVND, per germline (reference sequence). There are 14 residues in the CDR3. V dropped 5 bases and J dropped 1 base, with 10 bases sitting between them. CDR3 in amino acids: CASSPVGGTDTQYF. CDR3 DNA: TGTGCCAGTAGTCCCGTGGGGGGCACAGATACGCAGTATTTT.

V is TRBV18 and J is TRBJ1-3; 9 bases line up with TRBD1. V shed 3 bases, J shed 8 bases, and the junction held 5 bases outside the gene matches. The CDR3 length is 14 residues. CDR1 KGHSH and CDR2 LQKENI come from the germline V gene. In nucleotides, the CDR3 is TGTGCCAGCTCACCGGGACAGGGATTGGACACCATATATTTT. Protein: CASSPGQGLDTIYF. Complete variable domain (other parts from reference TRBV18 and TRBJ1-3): NAGVMQNPRHLVRRRGQEARLRCSPMKGHSHVYWYRQLPEEGLKFMVYLQKENIIDESGMPKERFSAEFPKEGPSILRIQQVVRGDSAAYFCASSPGQGLDTIYFGEGSWLTVV.

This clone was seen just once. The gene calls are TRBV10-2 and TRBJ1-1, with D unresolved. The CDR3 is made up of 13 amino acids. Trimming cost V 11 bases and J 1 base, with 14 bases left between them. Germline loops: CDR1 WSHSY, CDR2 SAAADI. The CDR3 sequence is CAASEYGNTEAFF. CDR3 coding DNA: TGCGCCGCCTCCGAGTATGGGAACACTGAAGCTTTCTTT.

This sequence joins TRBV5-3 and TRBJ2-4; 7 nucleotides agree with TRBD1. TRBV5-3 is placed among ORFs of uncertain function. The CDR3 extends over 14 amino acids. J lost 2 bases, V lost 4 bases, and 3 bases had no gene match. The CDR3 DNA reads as TGTGCCAGAAGCCTACAGGGGACCAAAAACATTCAGTACTTC. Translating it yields CARSLQGTKNIQYF.

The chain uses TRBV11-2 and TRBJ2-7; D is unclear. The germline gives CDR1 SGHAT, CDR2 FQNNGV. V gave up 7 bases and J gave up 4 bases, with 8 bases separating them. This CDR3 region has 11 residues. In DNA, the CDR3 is TGTGCCAGCACGCTAGGGTACGAGCAGTACTTC. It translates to CASTLGYEQYF.

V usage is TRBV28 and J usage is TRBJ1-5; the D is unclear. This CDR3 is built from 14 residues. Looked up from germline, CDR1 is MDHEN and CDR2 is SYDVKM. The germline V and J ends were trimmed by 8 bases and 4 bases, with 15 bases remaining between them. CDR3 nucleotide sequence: TGTGCCAGCTCTTATTCCTGGGAGAATCAGCCCCAGCATTTT. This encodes CASSYSWENQPQHF.

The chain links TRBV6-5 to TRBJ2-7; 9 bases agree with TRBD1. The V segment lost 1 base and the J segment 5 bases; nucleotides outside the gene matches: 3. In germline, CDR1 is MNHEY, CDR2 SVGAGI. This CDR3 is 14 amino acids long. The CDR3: CASSYFRTGDEQYF. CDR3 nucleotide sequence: TGTGCCAGCAGTTACTTCCGGACAGGGGACGAGCAGTACTTC.

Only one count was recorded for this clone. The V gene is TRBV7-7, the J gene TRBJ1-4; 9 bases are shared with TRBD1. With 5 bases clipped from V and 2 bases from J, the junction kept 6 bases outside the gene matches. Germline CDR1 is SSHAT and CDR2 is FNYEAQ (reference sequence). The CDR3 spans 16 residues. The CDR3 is CASSPGTGWTNEKLFF. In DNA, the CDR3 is TGTGCCAGCAGCCCTGGGACAGGGTGGACTAATGAAAAACTGTTTTTT.

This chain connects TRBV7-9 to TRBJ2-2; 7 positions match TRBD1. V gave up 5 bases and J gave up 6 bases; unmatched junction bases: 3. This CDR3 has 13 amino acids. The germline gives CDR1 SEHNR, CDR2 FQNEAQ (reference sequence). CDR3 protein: CASSDTGAGELFF. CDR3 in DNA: TGTGCCAGCAGCGACACAGGGGCCGGGGAGCTGTTTTTT.

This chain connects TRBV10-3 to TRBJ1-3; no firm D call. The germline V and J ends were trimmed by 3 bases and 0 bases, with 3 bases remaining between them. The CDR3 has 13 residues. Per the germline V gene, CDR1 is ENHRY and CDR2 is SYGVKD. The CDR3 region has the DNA TGTGCCATCAGTGATGGCTCTGGAAACACCATATATTTT. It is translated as CAISDGSGNTIYF.

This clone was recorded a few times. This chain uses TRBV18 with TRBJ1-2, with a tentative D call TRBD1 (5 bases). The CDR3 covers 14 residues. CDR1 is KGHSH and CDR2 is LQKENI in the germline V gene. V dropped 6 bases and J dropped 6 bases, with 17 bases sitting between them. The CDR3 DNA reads TGTGCCAGCTCTCCTCCGGGACCGGCGGATGGCTACACCTTC. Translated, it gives CASSPPGPADGYTF.